A single sample is the source of the 8 T cell receptor beta chains below, sequenced in a study of T cells in Graves' hyperthyroidism and ophthalmopathy. The investigators amplified TCR beta CDR3 regions from RNA transcripts. The HTBI primer set drove a first-round RT-PCR of the TCR CDR3. TCRdb analysed the multiplex PCR reads with MiXCR anew, one entry per CDR3 protein. The sample records more than 350,000 distinct CDR3 sequences, 14% being singletons. The specimen was blood. Every receptor here comes from a woman in her 30s with Graves' ophthalmopathy.

At least ten counts were recorded for this clonotype. This sequence joins TRBV20-1 and TRBJ2-7, with 9 bases identical to TRBD1. Trimming cost V 6 bases and J 2 bases; bases outside gene matches: 5. The CDR3 spans 13 residues. Germline values: CDR1 DFQATT, CDR2 SNEGSKA (reference sequence). The CDR3 region has the DNA TGCAGTGCCCCGACAGGGGGGGCCTACGAGCAGTACTTC. Encoded protein: CSAPTGGAYEQYF.

In its sample, this clonotype was seen many times. The V and J genes are TRBV25-1 and TRBJ2-5, with 7 bases matching TRBD2. CDR1 and CDR2 from the germline V gene are MGHDK and SYGVNS. CDR3 size: 15 residues. J gave up 0 bases and V 6 bases, and 7 bases lay outside the gene matches. The CDR3 nucleotides are TGTGCCAGCAGCGATACCGGGACTAACCAAGAGACCCAGTACTTC. Translated: CASSDTGTNQETQYF.

This clonotype has ten or more counts. The chain couples TRBV28 to TRBJ2-1, with 11 nucleotides matching TRBD2. Losses at the gene ends were 7 bases for V and 8 bases for J; bases not matched to a gene: 13. The CDR3 sequence is 16 residues long. The germline V gene has CDR1 MDHEN and CDR2 SYDVKM. This chain's CDR3 is CASNVPLAGGRDEQFF. The CDR3 region has the DNA TGTGCCAGCAACGTTCCTCTAGCGGGGGGCCGTGATGAGCAGTTCTTC.

At least ten counts were recorded for this clonotype. The rearrangement joins TRBV28 to TRBJ2-7; D is uncertain. The germline V gene encodes CDR1 MDHEN and CDR2 SYDVKM. The germline V and J ends were trimmed by 5 bases and 2 bases, with 4 bases remaining between them. The CDR3 runs to 11 residues. CDR3 amino acids: CASSHAYEQYF. DNA for the CDR3: TGTGCCAGCAGTCATGCCTACGAGCAGTACTTC.

In this sample, this clonotype turned up many times. The V call is TRBV28, the J call TRBJ2-7, with 8 bases matching TRBD2. Trimming took 11 bases from V and 1 from J; bases not matched to a gene: 10. This CDR3 is 14 amino acids long. CDR1 MDHEN and CDR2 SYDVKM come from the germline V gene. CDR3 nucleotides: TGTGCCGTCCTGAGCGGGGGACTTTCCTACGAGCAGTACTTC. Translated: CAVLSGGLSYEQYF.

As concerns this clonotype: One base away lies a much larger clone, so this may be a sequencing read error. V usage is TRBV28 and J usage is TRBJ1-2, with TRBD1 matching 7 bases. Germline V CDR1 and CDR2: MDHEN, SYDVKM. CDR3 length equals 14 residues. Trimming at V came to 5 bases and at J to 5 bases, leaving 8 bases not matched to a gene. CDR3 in amino acids: CASSRQGLGYGYTF. CDR3 in DNA: TGTGCCAGCAGTAGACAGGGACTTGGGTATGGCTACACCTTC.

This clonotype was counted ten times or more. The rearrangement uses TRBV3-1 and TRBJ2-1; unclear D gene. Trimming pared 2 bases from V and 8 bases from J, leaving 7 bases between. The CDR3 is 12 amino acids. The germline V gene encodes CDR1 LGHDT and CDR2 YNNKEL (reference sequence). CDR3 residues: CASSQTRDEQFF. Here the CDR3 DNA reads TGTGCCAGCAGCCAAACAAGGGATGAGCAGTTCTTC.

This clonotype has a count of ten or more. The chain couples TRBV29-1 to TRBJ2-7, with D unresolved. The CDR3 totals 13 residues. Germline lookup yields CDR1 SQVTM and CDR2 ANQGSEA. Trimming took off 5 bases at V and 0 bases at J, with 11 bases between the two ends. The CDR3 here is CSVRGSLSYEQYF. The CDR3, as DNA: TGCAGCGTTCGAGGCAGCCTCTCCTACGAGCAGTACTTC.